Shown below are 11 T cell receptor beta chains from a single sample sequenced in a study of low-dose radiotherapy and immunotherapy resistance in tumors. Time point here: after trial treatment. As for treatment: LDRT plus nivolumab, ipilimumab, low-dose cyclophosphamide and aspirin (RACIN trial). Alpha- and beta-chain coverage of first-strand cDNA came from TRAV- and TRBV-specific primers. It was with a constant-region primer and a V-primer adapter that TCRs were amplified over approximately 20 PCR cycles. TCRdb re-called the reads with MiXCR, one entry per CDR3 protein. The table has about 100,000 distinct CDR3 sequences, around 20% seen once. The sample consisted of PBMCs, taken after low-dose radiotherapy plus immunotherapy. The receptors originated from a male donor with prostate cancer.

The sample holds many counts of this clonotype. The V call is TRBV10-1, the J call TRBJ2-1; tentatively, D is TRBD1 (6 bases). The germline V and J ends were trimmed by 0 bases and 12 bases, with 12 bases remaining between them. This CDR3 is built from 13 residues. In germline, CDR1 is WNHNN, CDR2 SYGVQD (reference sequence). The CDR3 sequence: CASSESARGVQFF. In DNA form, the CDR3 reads TGCGCCAGCAGTGAGTCAGCCAGGGGAGTGCAGTTCTTC.

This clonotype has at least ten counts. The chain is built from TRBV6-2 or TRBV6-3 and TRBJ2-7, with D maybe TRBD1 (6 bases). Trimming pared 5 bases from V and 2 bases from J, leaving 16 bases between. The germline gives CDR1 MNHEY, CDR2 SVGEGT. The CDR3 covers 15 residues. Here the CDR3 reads CASSLITGLTYEQYF. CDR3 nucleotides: TGTGCCAGCAGTCTAATAACAGGGCTCACCTACGAGCAGTACTTC.

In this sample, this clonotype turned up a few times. In nucleotides, the CDR3 is TGCAGCGTTGAAGCAGGAGGCGGCAGGGGAGAGACCCAGTACTTC. Its translation: CSVEAGGGRGETQYF. V gene TRBV29-1 combines with J gene TRBJ2-5, with a weak D call TRBD1 (6 bases). V lost 1 base to trimming and J lost 4 bases, with 16 bases between them. CDR3 length: 15 amino acids. Germline loops: CDR1 SQVTM, CDR2 ANQGSEA.

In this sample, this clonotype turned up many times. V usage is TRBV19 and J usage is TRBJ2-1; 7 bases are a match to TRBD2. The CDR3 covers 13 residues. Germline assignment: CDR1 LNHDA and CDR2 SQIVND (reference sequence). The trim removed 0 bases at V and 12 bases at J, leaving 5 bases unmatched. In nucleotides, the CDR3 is TGTGCCAGTAGTATAGATGGGGGGGGATCGCAGTTCTTC. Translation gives CASSIDGGGSQFF.

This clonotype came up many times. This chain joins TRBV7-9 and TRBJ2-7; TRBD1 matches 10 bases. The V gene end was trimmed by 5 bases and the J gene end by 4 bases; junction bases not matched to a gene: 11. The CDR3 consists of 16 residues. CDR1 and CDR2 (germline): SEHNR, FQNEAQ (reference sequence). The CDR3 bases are TGTGCCAGCAGCATGTGGACAGGGACAGGGGTATACGAGCAGTACTTC. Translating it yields CASSMWTGTGVYEQYF.

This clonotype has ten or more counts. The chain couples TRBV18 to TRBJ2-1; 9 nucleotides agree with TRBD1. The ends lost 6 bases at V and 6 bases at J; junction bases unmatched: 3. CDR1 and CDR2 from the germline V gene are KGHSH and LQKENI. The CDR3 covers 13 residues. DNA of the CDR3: TGTGCCAGCTCCCTACAGGGGGCCAATGAGCAGTTCTTC. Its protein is CASSLQGANEQFF.

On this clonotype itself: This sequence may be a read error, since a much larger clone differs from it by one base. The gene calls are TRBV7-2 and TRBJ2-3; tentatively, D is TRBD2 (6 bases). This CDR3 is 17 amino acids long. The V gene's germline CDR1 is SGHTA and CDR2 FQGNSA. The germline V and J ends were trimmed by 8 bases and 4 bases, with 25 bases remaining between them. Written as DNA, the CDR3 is TGTGCCAGCGGCTATGGGGTCGCGGGGTGGAGGGCAGATACGCAGTATTTT. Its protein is CASGYGVAGWRADTQYF.

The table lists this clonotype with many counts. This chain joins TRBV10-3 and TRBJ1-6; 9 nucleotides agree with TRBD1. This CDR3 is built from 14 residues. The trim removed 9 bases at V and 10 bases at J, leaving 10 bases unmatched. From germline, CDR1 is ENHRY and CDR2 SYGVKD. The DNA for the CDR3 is TGTGCCATTTCACCCCGACAGGGGGGATCACCCCTCCACTTT. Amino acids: CAISPRQGGSPLHF.

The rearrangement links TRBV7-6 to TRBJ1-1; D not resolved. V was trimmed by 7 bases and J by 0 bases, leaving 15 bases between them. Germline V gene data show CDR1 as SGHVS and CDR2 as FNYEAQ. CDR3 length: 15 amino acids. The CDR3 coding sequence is TGTGCCAGCATAAAACTCGATCTAATGAACACTGAAGCTTTCTTT. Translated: CASIKLDLMNTEAFF.

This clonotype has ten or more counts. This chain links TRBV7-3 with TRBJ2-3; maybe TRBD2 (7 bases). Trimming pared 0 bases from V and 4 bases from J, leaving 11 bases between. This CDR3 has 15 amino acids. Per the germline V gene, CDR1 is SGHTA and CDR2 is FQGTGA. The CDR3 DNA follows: TGTGCCAGCAGCTTAACAGGCGGGGGCCCAGATACGCAGTATTTT. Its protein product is CASSLTGGGPDTQYF.

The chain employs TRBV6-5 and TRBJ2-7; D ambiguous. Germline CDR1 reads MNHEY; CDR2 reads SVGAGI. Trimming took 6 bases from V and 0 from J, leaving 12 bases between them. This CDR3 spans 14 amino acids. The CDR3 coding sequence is TGTGCCAGCAGCCCCTCTCCGTCCTCCTACGAGCAGTACTTC. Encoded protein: CASSPSPSSYEQYF.